Presented here are 10 T cell receptor beta chains from one specimen sequenced in a study of blood T cells in healthy people across ages. For the second PCR, which ran for roughly 7 to 11 cycles, a sample-barcoded 5' primer and a J-beta primer mix were used. TCRdb reprocessed the 5' RACE reads via MiXCR and lists one record per CDR3 protein. The sample holds 1.5 million to 2 million distinct CDR3 sequences, approximately 30% seen once. The source material was blood. Receptor source: a woman in her 30s in good health.

The chain couples TRBV28 to TRBJ2-2; no reliable D call. This CDR3 has 15 residues. Germline lookup yields CDR1 MDHEN and CDR2 SYDVKM. V gave up 3 bases and J gave up 7 bases, with 15 bases separating them. The CDR3 DNA is TGTGCCAGCAGTTTGATAACTGGAGCTGTCGGGGAGCTGTTTTTT. The encoded protein is CASSLITGAVGELFF.

In this sample, this clonotype turned up a few times. CDR3: CASSPRGVVTDTQYF. The CDR3 coding sequence is TGTGCCAGCTCACCACGTGGGGTGGTAACAGATACGCAGTATTTT. J is TRBJ2-3 and V is TRBV18, with D hard to call. Trimming pared 1 base from V and 3 bases from J, leaving 11 bases between. CDR1 is KGHSH and CDR2 is LQKENI in the germline V gene. This CDR3 contains 15 residues. The whole variable domain, remainder taken from reference TRBV18 and TRBJ2-3, is NAGVMQNPRHLVRRRGQEARLRCSPMKGHSHVYWYRQLPEEGLKFMVYLQKENIIDESGMPKERFSAEFPKEGPSILRIQQVVRGDSAAYFCASSPRGVVTDTQYFGPGTRLTVL.

This clonotype showed up many times. The chain carries TRBV5-1 and TRBJ2-7; D is unresolved. The CDR3 loop spans 14 amino acids. Germline CDR1 is SGHRS and CDR2 is YFSETQ. V dropped 3 bases and J dropped 2 bases, with 12 bases sitting between them. The CDR3: CASSSKDGPYEQYF. The CDR3 DNA sequence: TGCGCCAGCAGCTCAAAGGACGGGCCCTACGAGCAGTACTTC.

The sample holds many counts of this clonotype. The chain uses TRBV4-1 and TRBJ2-5, with D possibly matching TRBD2 (6 bases). CDR1 and CDR2 (germline): MGHRA, YSYEKL. The V and J ends lost 4 bases and 5 bases respectively, with 17 bases between them. The CDR3 spans 15 residues. CDR3 bases: TGCGCCAGCAGCCCCCGGGCTCTGAGCGGGGAGACCCAGTACTTC. Its protein product is CASSPRALSGETQYF.

As regards this clonotype: This may come from a read error, since a much larger clone is one base off. Here the CDR3 reads CASSGAGLYGDTQYF. The CDR3 DNA follows: TGTGCCAGCAGCGGAGCGGGATTGTACGGAGATACGCAGTATTTT. This chain connects TRBV12-3 or TRBV12-4 to TRBJ2-3, with 7 nucleotides matching TRBD2. The junction had 11 bases not matched to a gene; V was cut back by 6 bases and J by 5 bases. The CDR3 sequence is 15 residues long.

The CDR3 DNA reads TGTGCCACCAGCAGGCTGATCACCGGGGAGCTGTTTTTT. This gives the protein CATSRLITGELFF. The chain employs TRBV15 and TRBJ2-2; no firm D call. Germline V gives CDR1 LNHNV, CDR2 YYDKDF (reference sequence). The ends were cut back, 3 bases at V and 4 bases at J, with 6 bases in the middle. The CDR3 is 13 amino acids.

The CDR3 reads CASSSDGWGDDEQFF. DNA for the CDR3: TGTGCCAGTAGTTCGGACGGTTGGGGAGACGATGAGCAGTTCTTC. V is TRBV19 and J is TRBJ2-1, with TRBD2 as a possible D gene (5 bases). CDR1 is LNHDA, CDR2 SQIVND, per germline (reference sequence). The CDR3 totals 15 residues. Trimming pared 5 bases from V and 8 bases from J, leaving 19 bases between.

There are a few counts of this clonotype. The chain uses TRBV5-1 and TRBJ1-6; a possible D gene is TRBD1 (5 bases). Trimming left V 3 bases short and J 6 bases short, with 16 bases between. There are 16 residues in the CDR3. Germline V gene lookup returns CDR1 SGHRS and CDR2 YFSETQ. CDR3 sequence: CASSWGGEVSNSPLHF. The CDR3 DNA is TGCGCCAGCAGCTGGGGAGGGGAAGTTTCTAATTCACCCCTCCACTTT.

This chain links TRBV9 with TRBJ2-7, with 8 bases aligning to TRBD2. Trimming cost V 3 bases and J 0 bases; bases outside gene matches: 8. Germline V gene data show CDR1 as SGDLS and CDR2 as YYNGEE. The CDR3 spans 16 residues. The CDR3 protein is CASSADSGDSSYEQYF. The CDR3 DNA reads as TGTGCCAGCAGCGCCGATAGCGGGGATAGCTCCTACGAGCAGTACTTC.

The chain links TRBV10-2 to TRBJ2-7; D call uncertain. Germline V gene lookup returns CDR1 WSHSY and CDR2 SAAADI. The CDR3 runs 15 residues. The V gene lost 2 bases and the J gene lost 4 bases, with 15 bases spanning the gap. The CDR3 DNA reads as TGCGCCAGCAGTGAGCGCGTCCCAACCCCGTACGAGCAGTACTTC. It is translated as CASSERVPTPYEQYF.